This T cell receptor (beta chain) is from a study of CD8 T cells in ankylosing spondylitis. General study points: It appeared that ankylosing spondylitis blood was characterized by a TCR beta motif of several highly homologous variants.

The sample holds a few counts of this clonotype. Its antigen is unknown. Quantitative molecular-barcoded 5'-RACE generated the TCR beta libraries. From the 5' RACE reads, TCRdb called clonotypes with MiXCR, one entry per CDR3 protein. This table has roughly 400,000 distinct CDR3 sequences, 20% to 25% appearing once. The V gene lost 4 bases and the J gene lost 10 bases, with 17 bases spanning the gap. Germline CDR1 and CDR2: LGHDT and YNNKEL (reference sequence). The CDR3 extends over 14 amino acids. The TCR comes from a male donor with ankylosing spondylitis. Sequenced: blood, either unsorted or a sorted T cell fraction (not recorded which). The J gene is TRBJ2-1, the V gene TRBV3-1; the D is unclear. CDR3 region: CASSRQNYGQEQFF. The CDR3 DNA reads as TGTGCCAGCAGCCGTCAGAACTACGGTCAGGAGCAGTTCTTC.